The 10 T cell receptor beta chains listed next were all sequenced from one sample in a study of vaccination and CD4 T cells after COVID-19. Treatment denoted: roughly 10-day PBMC culture with coronavirus spike peptide pools or control peptides (ViraFEST assay). The Oncomine TCR Beta short-read assay was applied to DNA of cultured CD4+ T cells. TCRdb re-analysed the PCR reads in MiXCR, keeping a single row per CDR3 protein. The sample contains about 17,000 distinct CDR3 sequences, 54% of which appear only once. These receptors' targets are unknown. Sequenced: CD4+ T cells from blood, cultured in vitro. These receptors were collected from a human donor who had recovered from COVID-19.

V and J are TRBV5-4 and TRBJ2-5; no reliable D call. The CDR3 runs to 15 residues. Germline CDR1 reads SGHNT; CDR2 reads YYREEE (reference sequence). V was trimmed by 4 bases and J by 0 bases, leaving 13 bases between them. CDR3 nucleotides: TGTGCCAGCAGCGCCGATCTGACGAACCAAGAGACCCAGTACTTC. This encodes CASSADLTNQETQYF. Full variable domain (rest looked up from reference TRBV5-4 and TRBJ2-5): ETGVTQSPTHLIKTRGQQVTLRCSSQSGHNTVSWYQQALGQGPQFIFQYYREEENGRGNFPPRFSGLQFPNYSSELNVNALELDDSALYLCASSADLTNQETQYFGPGTRLLVL.

The chain employs TRBV19 and TRBJ1-1; TRBD1 agrees at 10 bases. The CDR3 is made up of 15 amino acids. CDR1 and CDR2 from the germline V gene are LNHDA and SQIVND (reference sequence). V lost 4 bases to trimming and J lost 0 bases; unmatched junction nucleotides: 2. The CDR3 protein is CASSRDRGLNTEAFF. DNA of the CDR3: TGTGCCAGTAGTAGGGACAGGGGATTGAACACTGAAGCTTTCTTT.

The chain employs TRBV7-2 and TRBJ1-6; the D gene is possibly TRBD1 (5 bases). The V end lost 0 bases, the J end lost 7 bases, and 13 bases lay between the germline ends. There are 16 residues in the CDR3. Looked up from germline, CDR1 is SGHTA and CDR2 is FQGNSA. The CDR3 loop is CASSLAKAPGNSPLHF. In DNA, the CDR3 is TGTGCCAGCAGCTTAGCGAAGGCGCCAGGGAATTCACCCCTCCACTTT.

V gene TRBV10-3 combines with J gene TRBJ2-7; D may be TRBD2 (6 bases). The germline V and J ends were trimmed by 8 bases and 7 bases, with 12 bases remaining between them. Germline V lookup: CDR1 ENHRY, CDR2 SYGVKD. The CDR3 is 11 amino acids. CDR3 coding DNA: TGTGCCATCCAGGGTGGGGGGGAGCAGTACTTC. Translation gives CAIQGGGEQYF.

This clonotype has just a few counts. V usage is TRBV7-9 and J usage is TRBJ2-7; D remains ambiguous. The CDR3 sequence is 10 residues long. The V end was cut by 7 bases, the J end by 4 bases, with 5 bases between. Germline V lookup: CDR1 SEHNR, CDR2 FQNEAQ (reference sequence). The CDR3 loop is CASTSYEQYF. DNA for the CDR3: TGTGCCAGCACTTCGTACGAGCAGTACTTC.

This clonotype was picked up a small number of times. The chain links TRBV7-3 to TRBJ1-1; the match to TRBD1 covers 8 bases. The V gene's germline CDR1 is SGHTA and CDR2 FQGTGA. J lost 10 bases, V lost 4 bases, and 11 bases had no gene match. The CDR3 runs to 14 residues. Here the CDR3 reads CASSSGQGEVGAFF. CDR3 in DNA: TGTGCCAGCAGCTCCGGACAGGGAGAAGTGGGAGCTTTCTTT.

The chain uses TRBV25-1 and TRBJ2-7; 7 positions agree with TRBD1. V lost 8 bases to trimming and J lost 4 bases; unmatched junction nucleotides: 11. The CDR3 length is 14 residues. The germline V gene encodes CDR1 MGHDK and CDR2 SYGVNS. The chain's CDR3 is CASEDRVLLYEQYF. The CDR3, as DNA: TGTGCCAGCGAAGACAGGGTACTCCTATACGAGCAGTACTTC.

As to this clonotype: The DNA is omitted, as the CDR3 cannot be located on it reliably, and the CDR3 follows TCRdb's listing. The chain joins TRBV7-5 to TRBJ1-1; the table's D call, TRBD1, was not checked against the DNA. TRBV7-5 is reported as a pseudogene. Inclusive of both ends, the CDR3 amounts to 19 amino acids. The CDR3: CISVPEAHHGDRGNTEAFF.

The chain couples TRBV7-3 to TRBJ2-3; TRBD1 agrees at 11 bases. J lost 5 bases, V lost 2 bases, and 0 bases had no gene match. The CDR3 loop spans 14 amino acids. Germline V gene data show CDR1 as SGHTA and CDR2 as FQGTGA. The DNA for the CDR3 is TGTGCCAGCAGCTTAGGGACAGGGGGAGATACGCAGTATTTT. Protein product: CASSLGTGGDTQYF.

The chain carries TRBV20-1 and TRBJ2-1, with 8 bases aligning to TRBD2. Germline V lookup: CDR1 DFQATT, CDR2 SNEGSKA (reference sequence). Trimming removed 4 bases from V and 4 bases from J; junction bases left unmatched: 12. The CDR3 is 16 residues long. The CDR3 nucleotides are TGCAGTGCTAACGGGCGGGGGGCTTCAATTTACAATGAGCAGTTCTTC. It encodes CSANGRGASIYNEQFF.